The rows below give T cell receptor beta chains drawn from one sample of a study of blood T cell repertoires in COVID-19. Using immunoSEQ multiplex PCR, the repertoire was profiled, and TCRdb retains in-frame clones only, with some absent. The sample includes roughly 110,000 clones, roughly 80% of them seen just once. The source material was peripheral blood. Receptors originate from a man aged 45 to 65 with acute or convalescent COVID-19. The CDR3 runs from the conserved cysteine through the conserved F or W.

J: TRBJ1-2; V: TRBV5-1; CDR3: CASSEGQGSYGYTF
J: TRBJ1-6; V: TRBV5-6; CDR3: CASSLYQGMSPLHF
J: TRBJ1-2; V: TRBV7-2; CDR3: CASSLGGATNYGYTF
J: TRBJ2-1; V: TRBV5-8; CDR3: CASSYFSGQGLNEQFF
J: TRBJ2-3; V: TRBV27; CDR3: CASSLGGWADTQYF
J: TRBJ1-2; V: TRBV3-1/TRBV3-2; CDR3: CASSQVGQAITNYGYTF
J: TRBJ2-1; V: TRBV19; CDR3: CASGAYEQFF
J: TRBJ2-2; V: TRBV27; CDR3: CASSLQNAGELFF
J: TRBJ1-4; V: TRBV5-6; CDR3: CASSLVPGEGKLFF
J: TRBJ1-2; V: TRBV9; CDR3: CASSVVDPLGDYTF
J: TRBJ2-6; V: TRBV21-1; CDR3: CASTRFSGANVLTF
J: TRBJ1-3; V: TRBV5-1; CDR3: CASTPGNAGNTIYF
J: TRBJ2-5; V: TRBV5-4; CDR3: CASSLAGGLSETQYF
J: TRBJ1-1; V: TRBV6-5; CDR3: CASSHGLVSNTEAFF
J: TRBJ2-7; V: TRBV28; CDR3: CASSSQYGQYF
J: TRBJ2-3; V: TRBV6-5; CDR3: CASSYGGGTDTQYF
J: TRBJ1-1; V: TRBV6-5; CDR3: CASRPGTVKNTEAFF
J: TRBJ1-3; V: TRBV5-3; CDR3: CARSLMGGLEGNTIYF
J: TRBJ2-7; V: TRBV10-1; CDR3: CASSGGPQGEQYF